Below are 10 T cell receptor beta chains sequenced from a single sample in a study of T cell repertoires in cytomegalovirus infection. TCRdb redid the calling of the reads with MiXCR, one entry per CDR3 protein. The repertoire consists of more than 150,000 distinct CDR3 sequences, with roughly a fifth occurring once and the leading ten covering around 3.1%. The source material was PBMCs. Receptor source: a human donor in good health (CMV status not recorded). Some clones in this sample may be carry-over from other donors' samples.

In its sample, this clonotype was seen many times. One end of the junction is discordant with germline, which a read error may explain. J is TRBJ2-3 and V is TRBV5-1, with a possible D match to TRBD2 (6 bases). Germline loops: CDR1 SGHRS, CDR2 YFSETQ. The CDR3 totals 15 residues. The CDR3 here is CASSLDGTSTDTQYF. Here the CDR3 DNA reads TGTGCCAGCAGCTTGGACGGGACTAGCACAGATACGCAGTATTTT. Combining the CDR3 with reference TRBV5-1 and TRBJ2-3 gives the whole variable domain KAGVTQTPRYLIKTRGQQVTLSCSPISGHRSVSWYQQTPGQGLQFLFEYFSETQRNKGNFPGRFSGRQFSNSRSEMNVSTLELGDSALYLCASSLDGTSTDTQYFGPGTRLTVL.

This clonotype was seen repeatedly, ten times or more. In nucleotides, the CDR3 is TGTGCCAGCAGCTTAGTTGGCCCTCTTGGTAATGAAAAACTGTTTTTT. It encodes CASSLVGPLGNEKLFF. The gene calls are TRBV7-8 and TRBJ1-4; D not certain. Trimming removed 1 base at V and 4 bases at J, with 13 bases between. CDR3 length: 16 residues. The V gene's germline CDR1 is SGHVS and CDR2 FQNEAQ.

The rearrangement uses TRBV29-1 and TRBJ2-2; 9 nucleotides agree with TRBD2. Germline CDR1 and CDR2: SQVTM and ANQGSEA. J was trimmed by 6 bases and V by 6 bases; bases with no gene match: 2. The CDR3 loop spans 12 amino acids. CDR3 amino acids: CSVLAGPGELFF. DNA for the CDR3: TGCAGCGTCCTAGCGGGACCCGGGGAGCTGTTTTTT.

Of note for this clonotype: A much larger clone lies a single base off, so this may be a read error. This chain links TRBV7-9 with TRBJ2-6, with no clear D. In germline, CDR1 is SEHNR, CDR2 FQNEAQ (reference sequence). This CDR3 comprises 13 residues. Written as DNA, the CDR3 is TGTGCCTGCAGCTTCGGAAGGGCCAACGTCCTGACTTTC. Residues: CACSFGRANVLTF.

The V gene is TRBV18, the J gene TRBJ2-7; D call uncertain. V was shortened by 0 bases and J by 0 bases, with 15 bases between the two germline ends. The V gene's germline CDR1 is KGHSH and CDR2 LQKENI. This CDR3 region has 17 residues. CDR3 nucleotides: TGTGCCAGCTCACCACCAGGCATCTCAATGAGCTCCTACGAGCAGTACTTC. Amino acid sequence: CASSPPGISMSSYEQYF.

This clonotype was counted many times. This chain uses TRBV7-2 with TRBJ1-2, with TRBD1 matching 7 bases. Per germline, CDR1 SGHTA and CDR2 FQGNSA. V was clipped by 5 bases and J by 0 bases; unmatched bases: 6. The CDR3 has 15 amino acids. The CDR3 reads CASSPGDRSNYGYTF. The CDR3 nucleotides are TGTGCCAGCAGCCCGGGGGACAGATCTAACTATGGCTACACCTTC.

The chain carries TRBV28 and TRBJ2-7, with D possibly matching TRBD2 (5 bases). V lost 2 bases and J lost 3, with 8 bases in between. Germline CDR1 MDHEN, CDR2 SYDVKM. The CDR3 has 13 amino acids. Here the CDR3 reads CASSLRRDYEQYF. The CDR3, as DNA: TGTGCCAGCAGTTTACGCCGGGACTACGAGCAGTACTTC.

V gene TRBV4-1 combines with J gene TRBJ1-2, with TRBD1 matching over 10 bases. CDR3 length: 15 residues. The V and J ends lost 6 bases and 1 base, in that order; junction bases with no gene match: 5. Per the germline V gene, CDR1 is MGHRA and CDR2 is YSYEKL. The CDR3 loop is CASRDRDRGNYGYTF. CDR3 DNA sequence: TGCGCCAGCAGAGACAGGGACAGGGGTAACTATGGCTACACCTTC.

This clonotype has just a few counts. The V and J genes are TRBV12-3 or TRBV12-4 and TRBJ2-7, with 7 bases identical to TRBD1. J gave up 5 bases and V 6 bases, and 10 bases lay outside the gene matches. The CDR3 length is 14 residues. DNA for the CDR3: TGTGCCAGCAGCTCGGGACAGTCTCTCGACGAGCAGTACTTC. Its translation: CASSSGQSLDEQYF.

A note on this clonotype: A much larger clonotype is one base distant, so this may be a read error. The chain uses TRBV4-1 and TRBJ2-7; D unclear. The CDR3 spans 13 residues. CDR1 MGHRA and CDR2 YSYEKL come from the germline V gene. The CDR3 loop is CPSSQVLGMEQYF. The DNA for the CDR3 is TGCCCCAGCAGCCAAGTTCTGGGGATGGAGCAGTACTTC.